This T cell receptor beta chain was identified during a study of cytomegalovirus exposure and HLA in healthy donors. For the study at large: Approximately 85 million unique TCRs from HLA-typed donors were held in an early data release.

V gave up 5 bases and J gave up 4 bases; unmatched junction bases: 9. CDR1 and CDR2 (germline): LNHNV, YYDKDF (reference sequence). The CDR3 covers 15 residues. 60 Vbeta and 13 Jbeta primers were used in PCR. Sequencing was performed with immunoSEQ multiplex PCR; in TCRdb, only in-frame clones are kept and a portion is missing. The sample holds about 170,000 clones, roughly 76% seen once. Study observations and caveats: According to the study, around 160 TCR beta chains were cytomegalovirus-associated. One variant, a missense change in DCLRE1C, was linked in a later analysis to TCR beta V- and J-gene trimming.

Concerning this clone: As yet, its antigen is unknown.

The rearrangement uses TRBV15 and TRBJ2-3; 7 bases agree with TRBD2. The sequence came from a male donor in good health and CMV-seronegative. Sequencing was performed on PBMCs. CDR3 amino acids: CATSHEAGVSDTQYF. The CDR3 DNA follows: TGTGCCACCAGCCACGAGGCGGGGGTGTCAGATACGCAGTATTTT.